This TCR beta chain stems from a study of beta chain features in type 1 diabetes. Points from the study as a whole: People with Type 1 diabetes carried modestly yet significantly shorter TCRB CDR3s in all four CD4+ subsets.

Sequenced material consisted of expressed TCRB transcripts (all of the isolated RNA was reverse transcribed). Assay used: immunoSEQ multiplex PCR; TCRdb lists only in-frame clones, some missing. Among about 370,000 clones listed, roughly 9.8% were seen once. This clone occurred a few times. Its cognate antigen is unknown. The sequence was collected from a man aged 30-40 years with type 1 diabetes. The sample was central memory CD4+ T cells from blood.

The CDR3 is CASSQLDREGDEQYF. As DNA, the CDR3 is TGCGCCAGCAGCCAACTCGACAGGGAGGGAGACGAGCAGTACTTC. The chain links TRBV5-1 to TRBJ2-7; D is perhaps TRBD1 or TRBD2 (7 bases each). Germline CDR1 and CDR2: SGHRS and YFSETQ. CDR3 length: 15 residues. V was trimmed by 4 bases and J by 5 bases, leaving 19 bases between them.